A selection of T cell receptor beta chains follows, all from one sample in a study of blood T cells in healthy people across ages. TCRdb processed the 5' RACE reads anew with MiXCR; each CDR3 protein has one entry. Among under 2,000,000 distinct CDR3 sequences listed, 49% were seen once. The sample comprised blood. The receptors were gathered from a woman in her 40s in good health. Each CDR3 is given with its conserved first and last residue. D genes are given only for firm matches. Size is stated for part of the rows, as once, few or many counts, or as a class when the clone is expanded.

-	-	TRBV4-1	TRBJ2-5	CASSQVGAGMYQETQYF	TGCGCCAGCAGCCAAGTGGGGGCAGGGATGTACCAAGAGACCCAGTACTTC
-	-	TRBV12-3/TRBV12-4	TRBJ1-1	CASRPLDGNTEAFF	TGTGCCAGCAGGCCCCTTGACGGGAACACTGAAGCTTTCTTT
-	-	TRBV6-6	TRBJ1-2	CASSPRLRGASGGYTF	TGTGCCAGCAGCCCACGGTTAAGAGGGGCGAGTGGTGGCTACACCTTC
few	-	TRBV20-1	TRBJ2-1	CSARDLQGYHNNEQFF	TGCAGTGCTAGAGATTTGCAGGGGTATCATAACAATGAGCAGTTCTTC
-	-	TRBV20-1	TRBJ1-5	CSAREFSNQPQHF	TGCAGTGCTAGAGAATTTAGCAATCAGCCCCAGCATTTT
few	TRBD1	TRBV10-2	TRBJ1-5	CASKTGDQPQHF	TGCGCCAGTAAGACAGGGGATCAGCCCCAGCATTTT
-	TRBD1	TRBV24-1	TRBJ1-6	CATSDSRQGWNSPLHF	TGTGCCACCAGTGACTCACGACAGGGTTGGAATTCACCCCTCCACTTT
-	-	TRBV28	TRBJ2-7	CASSSYRLLTYEQYF	TGTGCCAGCAGTTCCTATCGACTACTCACCTACGAGCAGTACTTC
-	TRBD1	TRBV12-3/TRBV12-4	TRBJ2-1	CASSLPGQPTDEQFF	TGTGCCAGCAGTTTACCGGGACAGCCTACGGATGAGCAGTTCTTC
-	-	TRBV28	TRBJ2-7	CASKAGGRKASEQYF	TGTGCCAGCAAGGCTGGGGGCAGAAAAGCATCCGAGCAGTACTTC
-	-	TRBV15	TRBJ2-7	CATSRDEGSYEQYF	TGTGCCACCAGCAGAGATGAGGGGTCATACGAGCAGTACTTC
-	TRBD1	TRBV7-2	TRBJ2-4	CASNGQGKNIQYF	TGTGCCAGCAACGGACAGGGAAAAAACATTCAGTACTTC
once	-	TRBV5-6	TRBJ1-2	CASSRGETYGYTF	TGTGCCAGCTCGAGGGGGGAGACATATGGCTACACCTTC
few	-	TRBV28	TRBJ2-5	CASSLTLFRMVQETQYF	TGTGCCAGCAGTTTAACCCTCTTCCGGATGGTCCAAGAGACCCAGTACTTC
-	TRBD1	TRBV28	TRBJ2-5	CASTGQEETQYF	TGTGCCAGCACAGGACAGGAAGAGACCCAGTACTTC
-	TRBD1	TRBV12-3/TRBV12-4	TRBJ2-4	CASSPHRGHIQYF	TGTGCCAGCAGTCCCCACAGGGGCCACATTCAGTACTTC
-	-	TRBV4-3	TRBJ1-4	CASSLIQGENERLFF	TGCGCCAGCAGCCTTATACAGGGCGAAAATGAAAGACTGTTTTTT
few	-	TRBV28	TRBJ1-2	CASSPTVEGYTF	TGTGCCAGCAGCCCCACCGTCGAGGGCTACACCTTC
-	TRBD1	TRBV6-5	TRBJ2-3	CASRTPGTGVFSTQYF	TGTGCCAGCAGGACCCCCGGGACAGGGGTGTTTTCTACGCAGTATTTT
-	TRBD2	TRBV11-2	TRBJ2-7	CASSVGAGLEQYF	TGTGCCAGCAGCGTAGGAGCGGGGCTCGAGCAGTACTTC
-	-	TRBV6-5	TRBJ1-4	CASSQGSTNEKLFF	TGTGCCAGCAGTCAAGGGTCAACTAATGAAAAACTGTTTTTT
few	TRBD2	TRBV12-3/TRBV12-4	TRBJ2-1	CASRLLAVNEQFF	TGTGCCAGCAGACTACTAGCGGTCAATGAGCAGTTCTTC
-	-	TRBV7-2	TRBJ2-1	CDSSHDSYNEQFF	TGTGACAGCAGCCACGACTCCTACAATGAGCAGTTCTTC
few	-	TRBV5-1	TRBJ2-7	CASSSHLQVSSYEQYF	TGCGCCAGCAGCTCCCATTTACAGGTCAGCTCCTACGAGCAGTACTTC
-	TRBD2	TRBV20-1	TRBJ2-5	CSAFLEVGGGSKETQYF	TGCAGTGCTTTCCTAGAGGTCGGCGGGGGGTCAAAAGAGACCCAGTACTTC
once	-	TRBV3-1	TRBJ2-3	CASRQVSQSTDTQYF	TGTGCCAGCCGCCAAGTCAGTCAGAGCACAGATACGCAGTATTTT